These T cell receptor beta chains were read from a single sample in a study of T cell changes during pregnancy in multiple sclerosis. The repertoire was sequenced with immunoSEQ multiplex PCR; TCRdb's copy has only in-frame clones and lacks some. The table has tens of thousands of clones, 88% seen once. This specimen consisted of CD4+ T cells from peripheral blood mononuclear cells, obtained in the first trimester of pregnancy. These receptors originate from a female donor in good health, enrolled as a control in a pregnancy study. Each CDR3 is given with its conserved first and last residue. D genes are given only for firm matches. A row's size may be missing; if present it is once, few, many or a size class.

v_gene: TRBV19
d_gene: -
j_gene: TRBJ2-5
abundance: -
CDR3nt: TGTGCCAGCGCCCAGGAAAACGCACCCCAAAGGGAGACCCAGTACTTC
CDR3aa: CASAQENAPQRETQYF

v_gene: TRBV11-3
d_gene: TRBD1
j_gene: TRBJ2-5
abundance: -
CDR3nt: TGTGCCAGCAGCAACGACAGGGAAGAGACCCAGTACTTC
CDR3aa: CASSNDREETQYF

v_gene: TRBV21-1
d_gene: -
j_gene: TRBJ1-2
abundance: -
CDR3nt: TGTGCCAGCAGCATAATGGGCTCTGGCGGCTACACCTTC
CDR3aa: CASSIMGSGGYTF

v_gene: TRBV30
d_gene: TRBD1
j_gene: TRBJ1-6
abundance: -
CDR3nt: TGTGCCTGGAGGGCCCGGACAGGGGGCTATTCACCCCTCCACTTT
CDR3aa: CAWRARTGGYSPLHF

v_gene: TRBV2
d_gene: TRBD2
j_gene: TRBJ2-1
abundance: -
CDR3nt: TGTGCCAGCAGTAGCGGGAGGGGGTCCTACAATGAGCAGTTCTTC
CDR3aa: CASSSGRGSYNEQFF

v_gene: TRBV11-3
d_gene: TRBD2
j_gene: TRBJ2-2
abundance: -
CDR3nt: TGTGCCAGCAGCCGACGGATCAGGAGCGGGGGCACCGGGGAGCTGTTTTTT
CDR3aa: CASSRRIRSGGTGELFF

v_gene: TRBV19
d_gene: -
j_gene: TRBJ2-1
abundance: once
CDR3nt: TGTGCCAGTAGTACCTTTGTCAATGAGCAGTTCTTC
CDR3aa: CASSTFVNEQFF

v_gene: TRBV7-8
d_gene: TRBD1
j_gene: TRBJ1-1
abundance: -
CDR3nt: TGTGCCAGCAGCGTAGAGGGACAGGGCAGCACTGAAGCTTTCTTT
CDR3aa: CASSVEGQGSTEAFF

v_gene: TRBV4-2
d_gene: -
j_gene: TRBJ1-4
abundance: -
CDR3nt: TGTGCCAGCAGCCGCCCCGGAGGAAGTAATGAAAAACTGTTTTTT
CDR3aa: CASSRPGGSNEKLFF

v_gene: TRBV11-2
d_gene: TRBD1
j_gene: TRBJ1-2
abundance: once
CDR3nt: TGTGCCAGCAGCCAATCTAACAGGGGGTTGGGAGACTATGGCTACACCTTC
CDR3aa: CASSQSNRGLGDYGYTF

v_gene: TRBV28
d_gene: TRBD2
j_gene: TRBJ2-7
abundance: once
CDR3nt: TGTGCCAGCAGCCGAATCCTAGCGGGAGGGTTGAGGGAGCAGTACTTC
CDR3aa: CASSRILAGGLREQYF

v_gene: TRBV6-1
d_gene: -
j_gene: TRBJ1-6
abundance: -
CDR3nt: TGTGCCAGCAGTGGGAGCCCACGCCTGCAGGGTAATTCACCCCTCCACTTT
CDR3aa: CASSGSPRLQGNSPLHF

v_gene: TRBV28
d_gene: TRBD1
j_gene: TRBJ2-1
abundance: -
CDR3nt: TGTGCCAGCAGTTCACGGACAGGGAAAAGGATAGACCCCCAGAGAAACAATGAGCAGTTCTTC
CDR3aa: CASSSRTGKRIDPQRNNEQFF

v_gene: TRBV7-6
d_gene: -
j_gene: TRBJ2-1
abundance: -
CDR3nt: TGTGCCAGCAGCTTATGGCAGTCTGGCTCCTACAATGAGCAGTTCTTC
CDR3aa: CASSLWQSGSYNEQFF

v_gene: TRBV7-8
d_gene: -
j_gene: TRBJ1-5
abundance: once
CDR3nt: TGTGCCAGCAGCTTAACTGGGCAGTGGCTCAGGTGGCAGCCCCAGCATTTT
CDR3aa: CASSLTGQWLRWQPQHF

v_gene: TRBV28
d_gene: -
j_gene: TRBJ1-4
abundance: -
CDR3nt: TGTGCTTCAACCCCCGGGTCAGCTAATGAAAAACTGTTTTTT
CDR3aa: CASTPGSANEKLFF

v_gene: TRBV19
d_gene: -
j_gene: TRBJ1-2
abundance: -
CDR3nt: TGTGCCAGTTCCCCCGGGGGAAGGCCTAACTATGGCTACACCTTC
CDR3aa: CASSPGGRPNYGYTF

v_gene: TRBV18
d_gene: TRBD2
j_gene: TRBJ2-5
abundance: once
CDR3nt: TGTGCCAGCTCACCAGCGGGAGAAGAGACCCAGTACTTC
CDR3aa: CASSPAGEETQYF

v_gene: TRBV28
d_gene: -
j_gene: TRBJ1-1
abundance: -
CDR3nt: TGTGCCAGCAGTGAGCGATCACGGGAAGCTTTCTTT
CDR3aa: CASSERSREAFF

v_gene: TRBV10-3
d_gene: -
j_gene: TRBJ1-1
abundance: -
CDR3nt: TGTGCCATCCGACAGAACACTGAAGCTTTCTTT
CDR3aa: CAIRQNTEAFF